This TCR beta chain was recovered during a study of CD8 T cells in Susac syndrome (dated by TCRdb to the late 2010s). Study-level background: Among the sequenced Susac syndrome patients, 5 or 6 had clinically active disease and roughly 8 were in clinical remission. At blood withdrawal, Susac syndrome patients were either therapy-naive, taking corticosteroids (in some cases with IVIg as well), or taking IVIg alone. Repertoire sequencing was used to test whether CD8+ T cell activation and differentiation in Susac syndrome was antigen driven. The study compared CD8+ T cell repertoire clonality among roughly 12 healthy donors, around 14 Susac syndrome patients and around 16 multiple sclerosis patients. Points the paper makes about the study in general: Approximately 15 Susac-specific public clones were identified in the total CD8+ repertoire, and roughly five Susac-specific public clones were identified in the CD8+ TEMRA repertoire. Clonal expansion was observed in Susac syndrome CD8+ repertoires, with the highest expansion in CD8+ TEMRA cells and greater expansion in clinically active than in remitting patients. The number of individuals in the TCR sequencing and HLA analysis was recognized as being relatively small.

Peripheral blood CD8+ and CD4+ T cells from healthy donors, Susac syndrome patients and multiple sclerosis patients were profiled by high-throughput TCR beta sequencing. The Susac syndrome patients fulfilled recently defined diagnostic criteria for either definite or probable disease. Bulk CD8+ and CD4+ T cells were purified by magnetic negative isolation, while CD8+ TEMRA cells were enriched using FACS. Blood was collected in EDTA tubes and processed within 24 hours, with PBMCs isolated through density gradient centrifugation. PBMCs intended for TCR sequencing were cryopreserved in liquid nitrogen and thawed later in a water bath at 37 degrees C. Purity of sorted or isolated CD4+, CD8+ and CD8+ TEMRA cells was at least 90%. In the case of this clonotype: It lacks a known antigen. Nothing much larger sits one base from this clone, and base qualities are not available.

RNA was extracted with the RNeasy kit and roughly 0.45 to 1 ug was reverse transcribed using random hexamers. TCR beta CDR3 regions were amplified with the immunoSEQ multiplex PCR assay covering 54 Vbeta and 13 Jbeta segments. To correct PCR amplification bias, a synthetic template baseline was used for both primer optimization and computational correction. On the authors' methods: Reads were annotated to V, D and J genes according to IMGT and were analyzed with immunoSEQ Analyzer, with only productive sequences retained. Clonality was computed as one minus Shannon entropy normalized by log2 of the number of productive unique sequences. For each patient and control, public and private clones were evaluated within the 100 most prevalent clones. Susac-specific clones were defined as absent from healthy and MS cohorts, around 1,000 published viral clones and other ImmuneACCESS disease sequences. The public reads were quality trimmed at Q25 with fastp and then assembled into clones with MiXCR by TCRdb, keeping productive beta chains. Merged by CDR3 protein, the rows form single entries marked with the most common genes and DNA. Here the V and J calls rest on TCRdb's processing, not on the authors' analysis. The sample includes tens of thousands of distinct CDR3 sequences, with about 94% observed a single time. Less than 0.6% of the sample rests with the top ten.

Its CDR3 holds 13 amino acids, cysteine through phenylalanine. The sequence is cut down to CDR3 DNA, 39 bases in frame from base 1. At the junction V is shortened by 6 bases and J by 6 bases, with 15 bases in between. The germline V gene supplies CDR1 ENHRY and CDR2 SYGVKD. Sequenced input: CD8+ T cells from PBMCs. The V and J segments used are TRBV10-3 and TRBJ2-7; the D gene is perhaps TRBD1 or TRBD2, each of them matching over 5 bases. The source of this sequence is a human donor with Susac syndrome. Here the CDR3 is given as CAIRVRDDAEQYF. The DNA reads as follows: TGTGCCATCAGGGTCCGGGACGACGCCGAGCAGTACTTC.